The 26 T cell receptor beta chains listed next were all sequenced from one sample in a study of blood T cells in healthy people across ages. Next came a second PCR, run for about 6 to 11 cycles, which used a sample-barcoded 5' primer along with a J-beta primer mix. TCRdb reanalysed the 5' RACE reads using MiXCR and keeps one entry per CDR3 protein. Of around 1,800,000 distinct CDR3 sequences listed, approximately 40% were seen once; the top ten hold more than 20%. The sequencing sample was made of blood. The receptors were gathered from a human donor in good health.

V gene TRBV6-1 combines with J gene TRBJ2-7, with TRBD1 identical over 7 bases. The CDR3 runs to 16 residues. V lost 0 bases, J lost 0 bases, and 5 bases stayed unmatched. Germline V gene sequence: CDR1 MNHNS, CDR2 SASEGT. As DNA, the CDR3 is TGTGCCAGCAGTGAAGCGCCGGGACAGCCCTCCTACGAGCAGTACTTC. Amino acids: CASSEAPGQPSYEQYF.

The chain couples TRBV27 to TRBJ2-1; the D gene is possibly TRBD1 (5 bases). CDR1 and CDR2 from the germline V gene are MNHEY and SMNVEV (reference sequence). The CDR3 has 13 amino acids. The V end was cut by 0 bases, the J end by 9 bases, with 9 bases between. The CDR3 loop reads CASSLSGVLEQFF. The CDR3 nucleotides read TGTGCCAGCAGTTTATCAGGGGTGCTTGAGCAGTTCTTC.

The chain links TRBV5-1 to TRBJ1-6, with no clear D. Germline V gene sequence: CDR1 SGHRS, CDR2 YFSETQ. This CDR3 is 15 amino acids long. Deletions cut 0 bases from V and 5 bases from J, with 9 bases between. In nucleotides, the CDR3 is TGCGCCAGCAGCTTGGGCGGCAGAAATAATTCACCCCTCCACTTT. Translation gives CASSLGGRNNSPLHF. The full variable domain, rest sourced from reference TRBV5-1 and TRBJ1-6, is KAGVTQTPRYLIKTRGQQVTLSCSPISGHRSVSWYQQTPGQGLQFLFEYFSETQRNKGNFPGRFSGRQFSNSRSEMNVSTLELGDSALYLCASSLGGRNNSPLHFGNGTRLTVT.

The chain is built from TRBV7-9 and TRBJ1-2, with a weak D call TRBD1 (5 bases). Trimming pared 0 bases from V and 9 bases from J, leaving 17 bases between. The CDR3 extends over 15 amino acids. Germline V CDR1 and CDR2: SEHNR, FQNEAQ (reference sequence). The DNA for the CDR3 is TGTGCCAGCAGCTTAGCGAGAGGGACGCCGGATAGCTACACCTTC. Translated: CASSLARGTPDSYTF.

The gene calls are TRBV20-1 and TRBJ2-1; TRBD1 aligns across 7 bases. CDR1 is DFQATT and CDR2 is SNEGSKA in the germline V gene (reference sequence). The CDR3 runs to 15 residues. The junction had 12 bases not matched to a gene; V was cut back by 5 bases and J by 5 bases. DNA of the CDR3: TGCAGTGCTCTAACGTCGGGACAGCCTAACAATGAGCAGTTCTTC. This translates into CSALTSGQPNNEQFF.

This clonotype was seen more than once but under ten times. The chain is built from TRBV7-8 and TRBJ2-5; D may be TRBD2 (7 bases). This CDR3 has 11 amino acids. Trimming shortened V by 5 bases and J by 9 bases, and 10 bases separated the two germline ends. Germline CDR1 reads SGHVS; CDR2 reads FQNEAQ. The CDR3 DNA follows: TGTGCCAGCAGCCCGGGGGGCGCCCAGTACTTC. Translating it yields CASSPGGAQYF.

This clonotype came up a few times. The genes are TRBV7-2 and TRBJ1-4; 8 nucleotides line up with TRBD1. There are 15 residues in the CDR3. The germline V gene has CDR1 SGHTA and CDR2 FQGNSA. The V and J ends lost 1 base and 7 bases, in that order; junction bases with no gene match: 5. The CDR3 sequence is CASSLVLQGGEKLFF. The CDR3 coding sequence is TGTGCCAGCAGCTTAGTTTTACAGGGGGGTGAAAAACTGTTTTTT.

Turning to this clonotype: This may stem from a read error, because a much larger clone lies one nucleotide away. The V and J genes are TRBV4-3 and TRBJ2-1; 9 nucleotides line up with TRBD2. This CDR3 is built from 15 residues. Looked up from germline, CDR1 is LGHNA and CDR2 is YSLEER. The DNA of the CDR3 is TGCGCCAACAGCCAGGAGCGGGGGGACTACAATGAGCAGTTCTTC. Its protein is CANSQERGDYNEQFF.

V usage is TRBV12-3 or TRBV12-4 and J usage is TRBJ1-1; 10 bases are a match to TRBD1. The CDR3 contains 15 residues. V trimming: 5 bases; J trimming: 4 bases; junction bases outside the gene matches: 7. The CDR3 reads CASSLRTGGTTEAFF. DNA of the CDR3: TGTGCCAGCAGTCTACGGACAGGGGGGACCACTGAAGCTTTCTTT.

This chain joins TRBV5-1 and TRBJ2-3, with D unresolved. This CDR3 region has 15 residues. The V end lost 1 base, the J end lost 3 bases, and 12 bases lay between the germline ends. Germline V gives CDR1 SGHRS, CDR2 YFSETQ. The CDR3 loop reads CASSLLSSGTDTQYF. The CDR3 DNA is TGCGCCAGCAGCTTGTTGTCCTCCGGTACAGATACGCAGTATTTT.

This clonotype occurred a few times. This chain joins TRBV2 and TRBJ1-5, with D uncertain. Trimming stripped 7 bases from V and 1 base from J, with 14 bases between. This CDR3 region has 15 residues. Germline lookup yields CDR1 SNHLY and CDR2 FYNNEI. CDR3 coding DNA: TGTGCCAGCAAGCAGTGGGGTCCAAGCAATCAGCCCCAGCATTTT. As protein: CASKQWGPSNQPQHF. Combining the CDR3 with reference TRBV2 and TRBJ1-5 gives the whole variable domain EPEVTQTPSHQVTQMGQEVILRCVPISNHLYFYWYRQILGQKVEFLVSFYNNEISEKSEIFDDQFSVERPDGSNFTLKIRSTKLEDSAMYFCASKQWGPSNQPQHFGDGTRLSIL.

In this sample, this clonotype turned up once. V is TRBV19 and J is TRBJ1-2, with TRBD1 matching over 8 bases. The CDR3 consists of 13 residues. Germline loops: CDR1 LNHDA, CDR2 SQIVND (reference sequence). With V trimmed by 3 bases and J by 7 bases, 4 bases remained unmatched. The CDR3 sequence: CASSISTGGGYTF. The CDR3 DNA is TGTGCCAGTAGTATCTCTACAGGGGGTGGCTACACCTTC.

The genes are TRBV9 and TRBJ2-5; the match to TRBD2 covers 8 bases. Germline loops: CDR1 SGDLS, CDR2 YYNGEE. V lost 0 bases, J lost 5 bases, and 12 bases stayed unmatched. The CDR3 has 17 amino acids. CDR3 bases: TGTGCCAGCAGCGTAGGAGCGGGGGCTAGGATTTTTGAGACCCAGTACTTC. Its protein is CASSVGAGARIFETQYF.

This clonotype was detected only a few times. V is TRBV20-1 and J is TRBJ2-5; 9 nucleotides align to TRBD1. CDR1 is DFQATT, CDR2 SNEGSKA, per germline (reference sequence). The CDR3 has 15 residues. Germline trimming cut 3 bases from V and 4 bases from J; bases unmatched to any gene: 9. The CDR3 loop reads CSASWKMDRGETQYF. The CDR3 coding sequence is TGCAGTGCTAGCTGGAAAATGGACAGGGGAGAGACCCAGTACTTC.

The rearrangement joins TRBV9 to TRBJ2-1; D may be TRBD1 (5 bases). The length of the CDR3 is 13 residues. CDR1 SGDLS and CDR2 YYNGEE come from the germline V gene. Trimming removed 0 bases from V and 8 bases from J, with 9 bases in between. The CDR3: CASSVVSGHEQFF. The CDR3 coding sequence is TGTGCCAGCAGCGTAGTGTCAGGGCATGAGCAGTTCTTC.

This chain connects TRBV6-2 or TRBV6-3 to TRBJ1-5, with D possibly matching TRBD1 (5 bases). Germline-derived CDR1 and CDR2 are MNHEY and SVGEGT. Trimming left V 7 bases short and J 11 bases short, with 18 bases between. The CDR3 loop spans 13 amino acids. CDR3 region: CASKLAGQETQHF. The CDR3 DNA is TGTGCCAGCAAGCTCGCAGGGCAAGAGACCCAGCATTTT.

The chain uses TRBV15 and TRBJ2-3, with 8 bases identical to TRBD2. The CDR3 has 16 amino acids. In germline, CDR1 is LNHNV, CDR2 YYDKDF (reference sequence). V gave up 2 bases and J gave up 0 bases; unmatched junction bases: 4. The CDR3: CATSRKLADSTDTQYF. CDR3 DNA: TGTGCCACCAGCAGAAAACTAGCGGATAGCACAGATACGCAGTATTTT.

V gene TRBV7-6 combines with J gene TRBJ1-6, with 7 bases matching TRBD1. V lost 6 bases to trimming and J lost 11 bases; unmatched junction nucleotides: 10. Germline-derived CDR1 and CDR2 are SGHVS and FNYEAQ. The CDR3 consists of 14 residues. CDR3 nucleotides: TGTGCCAGCAGTTCACAGGGGCTTAGGACACCCCTCCACTTT. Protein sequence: CASSSQGLRTPLHF.

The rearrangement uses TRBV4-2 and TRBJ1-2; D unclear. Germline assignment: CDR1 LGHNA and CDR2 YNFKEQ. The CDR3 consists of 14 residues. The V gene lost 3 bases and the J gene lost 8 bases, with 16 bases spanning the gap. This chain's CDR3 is CASSHDGFSGGYTF. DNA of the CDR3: TGTGCCAGCAGCCATGATGGGTTTTCGGGAGGCTACACCTTC.

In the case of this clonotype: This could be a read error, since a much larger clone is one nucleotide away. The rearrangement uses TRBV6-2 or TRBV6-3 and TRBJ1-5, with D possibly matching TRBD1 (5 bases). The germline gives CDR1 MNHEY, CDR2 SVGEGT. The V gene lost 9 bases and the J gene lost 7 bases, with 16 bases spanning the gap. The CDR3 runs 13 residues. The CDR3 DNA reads TGTGCCAGTTCCAGGGCCAGTCGCCAGCCCCAGCATTTT. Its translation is CASSRASRQPQHF.

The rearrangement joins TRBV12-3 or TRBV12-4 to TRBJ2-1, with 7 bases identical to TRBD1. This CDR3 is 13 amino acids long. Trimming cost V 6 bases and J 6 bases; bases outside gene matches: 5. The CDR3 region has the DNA TGTGCCAGCAGGTGGGGGACAGTCAATGAGCAGTTCTTC. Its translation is CASRWGTVNEQFF.

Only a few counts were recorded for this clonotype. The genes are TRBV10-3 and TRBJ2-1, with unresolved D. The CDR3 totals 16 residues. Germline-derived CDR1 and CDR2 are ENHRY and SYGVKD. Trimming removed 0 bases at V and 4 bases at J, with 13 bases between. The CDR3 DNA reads TGTGCCATCAGTGAGTCGCCGGAGACAACGTACAATGAGCAGTTCTTC. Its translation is CAISESPETTYNEQFF.

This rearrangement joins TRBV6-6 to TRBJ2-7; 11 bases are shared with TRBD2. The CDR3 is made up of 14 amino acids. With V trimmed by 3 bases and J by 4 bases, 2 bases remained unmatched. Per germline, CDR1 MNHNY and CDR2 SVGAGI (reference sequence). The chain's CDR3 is CASSYSGGEYEQYF. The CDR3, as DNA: TGTGCCAGCAGTTATAGCGGGGGGGAGTACGAGCAGTACTTC.

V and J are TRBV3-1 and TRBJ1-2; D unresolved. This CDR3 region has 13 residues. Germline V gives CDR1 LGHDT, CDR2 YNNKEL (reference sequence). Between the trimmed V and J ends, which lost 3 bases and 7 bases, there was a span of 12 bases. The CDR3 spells CASSHLELAGYTF. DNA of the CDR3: TGTGCCAGCAGCCATCTCGAACTTGCTGGCTACACCTTC.

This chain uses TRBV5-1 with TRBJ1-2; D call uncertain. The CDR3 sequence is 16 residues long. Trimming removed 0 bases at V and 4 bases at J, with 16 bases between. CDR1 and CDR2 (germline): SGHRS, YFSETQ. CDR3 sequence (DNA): TGCGCCAGCAGCTTGGGGACGAGTCTTTGGGCCTATGGCTACACCTTC. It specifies CASSLGTSLWAYGYTF.

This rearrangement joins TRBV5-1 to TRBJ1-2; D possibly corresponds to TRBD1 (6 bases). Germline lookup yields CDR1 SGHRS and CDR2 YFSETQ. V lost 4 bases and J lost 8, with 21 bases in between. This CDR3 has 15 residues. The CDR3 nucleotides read TGCGCCAGCAGCCCCGGGGACACGGGCTACGTAGGCTACACCTTC. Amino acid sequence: CASSPGDTGYVGYTF.